This TCR beta chain was found in a study of T cell responses to AZD1222 COVID-19 vaccine. The study, taken as a whole, reports: Baseline antibody screening turned up just six seropositive AZD1222 recipients. Sampling that yielded the repertoires occurred only after the peak T cell response. Distributed over spike, vaccine-associated CD4 TCRs predominated at 160-218 and 743-854. Compared with day 0, the breadth and depth of the Spike-specific TCR repertoire rose significantly after two doses of AZD1222.

In its sample, this clone was seen once. Its specificity is unknown. CDR3 size: 18 residues. Germline V gives CDR1 LGHDT, CDR2 YNNKEL (reference sequence). With 0 bases clipped from V and 0 bases from J, the junction kept 6 bases outside the gene matches. The repertoire was sequenced with immunoSEQ multiplex PCR; TCRdb's copy has only in-frame clones and lacks some. The table has 88,000 or so clones, less than 90% seen once. This receptor was taken from an adult who received the AZD1222 COVID-19 vaccine. The chain employs TRBV3-1 (or the pseudogene TRBV3-2) and TRBJ2-5, with 11 bases matching TRBD2. The sample here was peripheral blood, taken 28 days after the second AZD1222 dose. The CDR3 DNA follows: TGTGCCAGCAGCCAAGAGGGGGTACTAGCGGGGGACCAAGAGACCCAGTACTTC. It is translated as CASSQEGVLAGDQETQYF.